One TCR beta chain is described in this entry. The V segment lost 1 base and the J segment 6 bases; nucleotides outside the gene matches: 7. The CDR3 spans 15 residues. Germline V CDR1 and CDR2: MGHRA, YSYEKL. The protocol was immunoSEQ multiplex PCR, while the TCRdb copy is restricted to in-frame clones and leaves out a portion. The sample lists roughly 45,000 clones, over 80% occurring once. The data originate from a study of blood T cell repertoires in COVID-19. Sequencing input: peripheral blood. This TCR was recovered from a human donor in a cohort sampled during active COVID-19. This chain uses TRBV4-1 with TRBJ1-2; TRBD1 matches at 8 bases. The CDR3 protein is CASSQVGDRSDGYTF. In DNA form, the CDR3 reads TGCGCCAGCAGCCAAGTCGGGGACAGGTCGGATGGCTACACCTTC.